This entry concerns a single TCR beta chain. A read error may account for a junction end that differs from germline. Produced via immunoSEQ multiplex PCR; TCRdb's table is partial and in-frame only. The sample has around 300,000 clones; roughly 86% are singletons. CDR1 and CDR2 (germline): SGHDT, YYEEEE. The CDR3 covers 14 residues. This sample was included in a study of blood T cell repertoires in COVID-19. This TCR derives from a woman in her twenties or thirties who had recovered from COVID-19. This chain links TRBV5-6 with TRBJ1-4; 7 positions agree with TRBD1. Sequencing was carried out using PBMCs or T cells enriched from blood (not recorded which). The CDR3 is CASRLGQWGEKLFF. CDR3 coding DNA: TGTGCCAGCCGCTTGGGACAGTGGGGTGAAAAACTGTTTTTT.